This T cell receptor (beta chain) was obtained from a study of cytomegalovirus exposure and HLA in healthy donors. This clone was seen only once. The antigen is not known. General study findings and limits: What a later analysis reportedly showed was that an Asian-associated ancestry cluster had fewer N-insertions than the 666-donor mean.

The study ran its PCR with 60 Vbeta and 13 Jbeta primers. The assay was immunoSEQ multiplex PCR, and TCRdb's table has in-frame clones only and misses some. The data show 190,000 or so clones, roughly four fifths seen once. Germline CDR1 reads SEHNR; CDR2 reads FQNEAQ (reference sequence). V dropped 5 bases and J dropped 3; count of bases not matched to a gene: 10. The CDR3 extends over 15 amino acids. The source of this sequence is a man between 45 and 60 years old in good health and CMV-seronegative. The sequencing sample was made of PBMCs. This sequence joins TRBV7-9 and TRBJ2-7; 7 nucleotides align to TRBD2. The CDR3 DNA reads TGTGCCAGCAGCCCAAATGGACTAGTCTTCTACGAGCAGTACTTC. Translation: CASSPNGLVFYEQYF.